This T cell receptor (beta chain) came from a study of blood T cell repertoires in COVID-19. V shed 8 bases and J shed 6 bases, with 9 bases lying between them. This CDR3 contains 11 residues. The V gene's germline CDR1 is MRHNA and CDR2 SNTAGT. Libraries were prepared by immunoSEQ multiplex PCR; TCRdb keeps only in-frame clonotypes and omits some of them. The sample includes 110,000 or so clones, about 85% of them seen just once. The source of this sequence is a human donor in a cohort sampled during active COVID-19. The sample was peripheral blood. This chain uses TRBV6-4 with TRBJ2-3, with D uncertain. CDR3 amino acids: CASGSGDTQYF. For the CDR3, the DNA is TGTGCCAGCGGTTCAGGCGATACGCAGTATTTT.